These 25 T cell receptor beta chains came from one sample sequenced in a study of cytomegalovirus exposure and HLA in healthy donors. PCR primers comprised 60 Vbeta and 13 Jbeta primers. Profiling relied on immunoSEQ multiplex PCR, and the TCRdb table lists in-frame clones only, not all of them. The sample records some 150,000 clones, over 75% being singletons. Sequences were obtained from PBMCs. The receptors stem from a man over 45 in good health and CMV-seronegative.

V gene TRBV7-8 combines with J gene TRBJ1-2; 7 bases are a match to TRBD1. Looked up from germline, CDR1 is SGHVS and CDR2 is FQNEAQ. V trimming: 4 bases; J trimming: 4 bases; junction bases outside the gene matches: 15. The length of the CDR3 is 17 residues. The CDR3 loop reads CASSSLGTAVIRYGYTF. DNA for the CDR3: TGTGCCAGCAGCTCCCTCGGGACAGCCGTCATTCGCTATGGCTACACCTTC.

The rearrangement uses TRBV5-4 and TRBJ2-3; 7 bases are shared with TRBD2. Germline V gene sequence: CDR1 SGHNT, CDR2 YYREEE (reference sequence). Trimming took 8 bases from V and 2 from J; bases not matched to a gene: 11. The CDR3 contains 15 residues. CDR3 DNA sequence: TGTGCCAGTACCGAATCCGGGACTAACACAGATACGCAGTATTTT. This encodes CASTESGTNTDTQYF.

The chain recombines TRBV11-3 with TRBJ2-5; 7 positions agree with TRBD1. The V gene end was trimmed by 5 bases and the J gene end by 4 bases; junction bases not matched to a gene: 4. The CDR3 covers 13 residues. Germline CDR1 SGHNT, CDR2 YENEEA. The CDR3 reads CASSRGLRETQYF. Written as DNA, the CDR3 is TGTGCCAGCAGCAGGGGGCTGCGAGAGACCCAGTACTTC.

This chain connects TRBV27 to TRBJ2-5; D may be TRBD1 (6 bases). V gave up 5 bases and J gave up 5 bases, with 12 bases separating them. CDR3 length: 13 residues. From germline, CDR1 is MNHEY and CDR2 SMNVEV (reference sequence). CDR3 sequence reads: CASSPQGRETQYF. The CDR3 DNA is TGTGCCAGCAGTCCACAGGGCCGGGAGACCCAGTACTTC.

This chain joins TRBV6-5 and TRBJ2-5; D is ambiguous. CDR1 and CDR2 (germline): MNHEY, SVGAGI. This CDR3 is built from 14 residues. Between the trimmed V and J ends, which lost 0 bases and 2 bases, there was a span of 7 bases. The CDR3 region is CASSYSRVQETQYF. In DNA, the CDR3 is TGTGCCAGCAGTTACTCGAGAGTTCAAGAGACCCAGTACTTC.

The J gene is TRBJ1-5, the V gene TRBV27; 9 bases match TRBD1. The germline CDR1 and CDR2 sequences are MNHEY and SMNVEV (reference sequence). This CDR3 is built from 16 residues. J was trimmed by 4 bases and V by 2 bases; bases with no gene match: 6. The CDR3 region is CASSLSGTGPNQPQHF. The CDR3 DNA sequence: TGTGCCAGCAGTTTAAGCGGGACAGGGCCTAATCAGCCCCAGCATTTT.

The rearrangement joins TRBV19 to TRBJ1-2; D is unclear. The ends were cut back, 5 bases at V and 0 bases at J, with 10 bases in the middle. The CDR3 contains 14 residues. Germline CDR1 is LNHDA and CDR2 is SQIVND (reference sequence). CDR3 sequence: CASSSIQTNYGYTF. For the CDR3, the DNA is TGTGCCAGTAGTTCAATACAGACTAACTATGGCTACACCTTC.

The genes are TRBV6-5 and TRBJ2-1, with 8 positions matching TRBD2. Germline assignment: CDR1 MNHEY and CDR2 SVGAGI. The CDR3 is 15 residues long. The ends lost 5 bases at V and 3 bases at J; junction bases unmatched: 6. The CDR3 region is CASSTLAGGYNEQFF. DNA for the CDR3: TGTGCCAGCAGTACCCTGGCGGGAGGCTACAATGAGCAGTTCTTC.

The chain is built from TRBV2 and TRBJ1-6; 10 bases line up with TRBD1. The CDR3 length is 16 residues. Looked up from germline, CDR1 is SNHLY and CDR2 is FYNNEI. J was trimmed by 9 bases and V by 6 bases; bases with no gene match: 11. The CDR3 DNA follows: TGTGCCAGCAGGACCGGGACAGGGGCGGGGAGTTCACCCCTCCACTTT. Encoded protein: CASRTGTGAGSSPLHF.

This chain links TRBV11-2 with TRBJ1-1; 7 positions match TRBD1. The germline V gene has CDR1 SGHAT and CDR2 FQNNGV. The V segment lost 1 base and the J segment 1 base; nucleotides outside the gene matches: 6. This CDR3 is 16 amino acids long. CDR3 nucleotides: TGTGCCAGCAGCTTAGCCAGGGACAGATCGAACACTGAAGCTTTCTTT. Amino acid sequence: CASSLARDRSNTEAFF. The entire variable domain, with the rest obtained from reference TRBV11-2 and TRBJ1-1, is as follows: EAGVAQSPRYKIIEKRQSVAFWCNPISGHATLYWYQQILGQGPKLLIQFQNNGVVDDSQLPKDRFSAERLKGVDSTLKIQPAKLEDSAVYLCASSLARDRSNTEAFFGQGTRLTVV.

The chain joins TRBV7-3 to TRBJ2-1, with 13 bases lining up with TRBD2. Germline trimming cut 6 bases from V and 7 bases from J; bases unmatched to any gene: 6. The CDR3 contains 15 residues. CDR1 SGHTA and CDR2 FQGTGA come from the germline V gene. CDR3 sequence reads: CASRLAGGPANEQFF. The CDR3, as DNA: TGTGCCAGCAGACTAGCGGGAGGGCCGGCGAATGAGCAGTTCTTC.

The J gene is TRBJ1-3, the V gene TRBV7-2, with D uncertain. The V end lost 1 base, the J end lost 0 bases, and 10 bases lay between the germline ends. Germline V gene data show CDR1 as SGHTA and CDR2 as FQGNSA. The CDR3 is made up of 16 amino acids. The CDR3 region has the DNA TGTGCCAGCAGCTTAGGCCACCCTAGCTCTGGAAACACCATATATTTT. Protein: CASSLGHPSSGNTIYF.

CDR3 bases: TGCGCCAGCAGCTTGGGGGCAGACCAGTACGAGCAGTACTTC. This encodes CASSLGADQYEQYF. The J gene is TRBJ2-7, the V gene TRBV5-1; D unresolved. CDR3 length: 14 residues. Germline V gene data show CDR1 as SGHRS and CDR2 as YFSETQ. V lost 0 bases and J lost 4, with 11 bases in between. The whole variable domain, remainder taken from reference TRBV5-1 and TRBJ2-7, is KAGVTQTPRYLIKTRGQQVTLSCSPISGHRSVSWYQQTPGQGLQFLFEYFSETQRNKGNFPGRFSGRQFSNSRSEMNVSTLELGDSALYLCASSLGADQYEQYFGPGTRLTVT.

The rearrangement joins TRBV9 to TRBJ1-4, with D tentatively TRBD1 (5 bases). Germline CDR1 is SGDLS and CDR2 is YYNGEE. Trimming took 2 bases from V and 6 from J, leaving 14 bases between them. The CDR3 runs 15 residues. CDR3 amino acids: CASSVDGQLDEKLFF. CDR3 DNA sequence: TGTGCCAGCAGCGTCGATGGACAATTGGATGAAAAACTGTTTTTT.

The chain couples TRBV19 to TRBJ1-2; maybe TRBD1 (6 bases). The V gene's germline CDR1 is LNHDA and CDR2 SQIVND (reference sequence). The CDR3 has 13 amino acids. V shed 10 bases and J shed 4 bases, with 16 bases lying between them. The CDR3 nucleotides are TGTGCCACCGCATCCGACAGGCGCTATGGCTACACCTTC. It specifies CATASDRRYGYTF.

This clone was counted a few times. The chain is built from TRBV5-4 and TRBJ1-4; no reliable D call. Germline CDR1 and CDR2: SGHNT and YYREEE (reference sequence). The CDR3 is 14 residues long. V lost 4 bases to trimming and J lost 3 bases, with 10 bases between them. This CDR3 is CASSLGVANEKLFF. The CDR3 nucleotides are TGTGCCAGCAGCCTGGGCGTTGCTAATGAAAAACTGTTTTTT.

The CDR3 region is CASSLGGSNTEAFF. In DNA, the CDR3 is TGTGCCAGCAGCTTAGGAGGTTCGAACACTGAAGCTTTCTTT. The chain uses TRBV7-3 and TRBJ1-1; D not resolved. CDR3 length: 14 amino acids. Germline-derived CDR1 and CDR2 are SGHTA and FQGTGA. V lost 2 bases to trimming and J lost 1 base, with 8 bases between them.

The V and J genes are TRBV5-6 and TRBJ1-1; TRBD1 is a possible D gene (5 bases). The CDR3 sequence is 11 residues long. From germline, CDR1 is SGHDT and CDR2 YYEEEE. Trimming stripped 6 bases from V and 7 bases from J, with 10 bases between. The CDR3 spells CASTWRGEAFF. As DNA, the CDR3 is TGTGCCAGCACCTGGAGGGGTGAAGCTTTCTTT.

CDR3 coding DNA: TGCAGCGGCCGGGACTCAGACTCCTACGAGCAGTACTTC. Its protein product is CSGRDSDSYEQYF. The chain is built from TRBV29-1 and TRBJ2-7, with D possibly TRBD2 on 6 matching bases. CDR1 SQVTM and CDR2 ANQGSEA come from the germline V gene. The CDR3 spans 13 residues. Deletions cut 7 bases from V and 0 bases from J, with 13 bases between.

The chain combines TRBV27 with TRBJ2-3; TRBD1 is a possible D gene (5 bases). Germline-derived CDR1 and CDR2 are MNHEY and SMNVEV (reference sequence). With 4 bases removed from V and 13 bases from J, the gap between germline ends came to 15 bases. This CDR3 spans 12 amino acids. CDR3 sequence reads: CASSWSGIREYF. In nucleotides, the CDR3 is TGTGCCAGCAGTTGGAGTGGGATCAGGGAGTATTTT.

The chain carries TRBV2 and TRBJ1-2; 7 nucleotides line up with TRBD1. Losses at the gene ends were 4 bases for V and 4 bases for J; bases not matched to a gene: 6. In germline, CDR1 is SNHLY, CDR2 FYNNEI. This CDR3 comprises 14 residues. The DNA for the CDR3 is TGTGCCAGCAGTGCCACAGGGGACGGCTATGGCTACACCTTC. It yields the protein CASSATGDGYGYTF.

The V gene is TRBV7-9, the J gene TRBJ1-5, with D possibly TRBD1 on 6 matching bases. The CDR3 length is 15 residues. The V gene lost 10 bases and the J gene lost 0 bases, with 16 bases spanning the gap. From germline, CDR1 is SEHNR and CDR2 FQNEAQ (reference sequence). CDR3 nucleotides: TGTGCCATCGGGACACCACCTTATAGCAATCAGCCCCAGCATTTT. It specifies CAIGTPPYSNQPQHF.

V gene TRBV30 combines with J gene TRBJ2-7; the D is unclear. Germline V CDR1 and CDR2: GTSNPN, SVGIG (reference sequence). The V end was cut by 2 bases, the J end by 2 bases, with 7 bases between. The CDR3 spans 12 residues. The CDR3 sequence: CAWSPRAYEQYF. The CDR3 nucleotides are TGTGCCTGGAGTCCGAGAGCCTACGAGCAGTACTTC.

This clone was found a few times. V is TRBV19 and J is TRBJ2-3; 9 bases are shared with TRBD1. Germline V gene lookup returns CDR1 LNHDA and CDR2 SQIVND (reference sequence). The CDR3 is 16 amino acids. J gave up 2 bases and V 4 bases, and 7 bases lay outside the gene matches. The CDR3 DNA follows: TGTGCCAGTAGTAGTTACAGGGGGCAAGTCACAGATACGCAGTATTTT. Its translation is CASSSYRGQVTDTQYF. The complete variable domain, with remaining parts taken from reference TRBV19 and TRBJ2-3, reads DGGITQSPKYLFRKEGQNVTLSCEQNLNHDAMYWYRQDPGQGLRLIYYSQIVNDFQKGDIAEGYSVSREKKESFPLTVTSAQKNPTAFYLCASSSYRGQVTDTQYFGPGTRLTVL.

V and J are TRBV18 and TRBJ1-6, with D uncertain. CDR3 length: 14 amino acids. Trimming stripped 3 bases from V and 7 bases from J, with 10 bases between. CDR1 and CDR2 (germline): KGHSH, LQKENI. The chain's CDR3 is CASSPSAVNSPLHF. The CDR3 nucleotides read TGTGCCAGCTCACCTTCTGCGGTCAATTCACCCCTCCACTTT.